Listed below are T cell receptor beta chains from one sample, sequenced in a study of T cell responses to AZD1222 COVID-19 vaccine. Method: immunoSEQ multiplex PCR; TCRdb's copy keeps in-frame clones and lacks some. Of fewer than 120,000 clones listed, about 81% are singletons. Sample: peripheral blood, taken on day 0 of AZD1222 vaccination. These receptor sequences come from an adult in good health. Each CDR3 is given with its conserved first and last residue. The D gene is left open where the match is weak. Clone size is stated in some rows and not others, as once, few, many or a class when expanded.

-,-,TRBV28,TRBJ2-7,CASSKDTRYEQYF,TGTGCCAGCAGTAAAGACACCAGATACGAGCAGTACTTC
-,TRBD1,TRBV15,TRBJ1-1,CATSRGLRDRGPTEAFF,TGTGCCACCAGCAGAGGATTGCGAGACAGGGGGCCCACTGAAGCTTTCTTT
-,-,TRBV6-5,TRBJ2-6,CASSYRRFGANVLTF,TGTGCCAGCAGTTACCGGAGGTTCGGGGCCAACGTCCTGACTTTC
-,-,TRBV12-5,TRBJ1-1,CASGLVQGPNRTAEAFF,TGTGCTAGTGGTTTGGTACAAGGGCCCAACCGGACGGCTGAAGCTTTCTTT
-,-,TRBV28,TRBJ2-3,CASSFPGPTSTDTQYF,TGTGCCAGCAGTTTTCCGGGGCCTACTAGCACAGATACGCAGTATTTT
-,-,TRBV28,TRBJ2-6,CASTTGANVLTF,TGTGCCAGCACCACTGGGGCCAACGTCCTGACTTTC
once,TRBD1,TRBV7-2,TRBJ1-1,CASSSAGGYTEAFF,TGTGCCAGCAGCAGTGCAGGGGGGTACACTGAAGCTTTCTTT
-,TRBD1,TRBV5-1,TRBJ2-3,CATSGQGGADTQYF,TGCGCCACCTCGGGACAGGGAGGAGCAGATACGCAGTATTTT
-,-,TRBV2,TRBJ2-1,CASSPGTRGQQFF,TGTGCCAGCAGTCCCGGGACCCGAGGTCAGCAGTTCTTC
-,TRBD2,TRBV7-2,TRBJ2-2,CASRSQPSGGRTGELFF,TGTGCCAGCAGATCACAACCTAGCGGGGGAAGAACCGGGGAGCTGTTTTTT
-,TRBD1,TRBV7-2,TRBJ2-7,CASSLYGQGAWYEQYF,TGTGCCAGCAGCTTATATGGACAGGGGGCTTGGTACGAGCAGTACTTC
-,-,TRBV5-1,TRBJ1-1,CASSRQRGAGEAFF,TGCGCCAGCAGCAGACAAAGGGGGGCTGGTGAAGCTTTCTTT
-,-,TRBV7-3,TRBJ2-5,CASSLTGSGGLETQYF,TGTGCCAGCAGCTTAACGGGTTCCGGGGGCCTGGAGACCCAGTACTTC
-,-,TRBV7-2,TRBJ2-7,CASSSMSGVYEQYF,TGTGCCAGCAGCTCAATGTCAGGGGTCTACGAGCAGTACTTC
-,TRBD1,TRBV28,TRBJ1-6,CASSSPSTGVSPLHF,TGTGCCAGCAGTTCGCCTTCTACAGGGGTGTCACCCCTCCACTTT
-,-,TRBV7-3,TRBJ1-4,CASSSLARDLFF,TGTGCCAGCAGCTCCCTCGCCCGGGATCTGTTTTTT
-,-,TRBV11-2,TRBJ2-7,CASSLEAGVAYEQYF,TGTGCCAGCAGCTTAGAGGCAGGGGTAGCCTACGAGCAGTACTTC
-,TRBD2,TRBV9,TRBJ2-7,CASSVGGGLYEQYF,TGTGCCAGCAGCGTGGGCGGGGGGCTTTACGAGCAGTACTTC
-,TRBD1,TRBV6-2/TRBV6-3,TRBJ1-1,CASSIQGGMNTEAFF,TGTGCCAGCAGTATACAGGGGGGCATGAACACTGAAGCTTTCTTT
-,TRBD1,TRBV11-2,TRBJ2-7,CASSLGAGGFSYEQYF,TGTGCCAGCAGCTTGGGGGCAGGGGGCTTCTCCTACGAGCAGTACTTC
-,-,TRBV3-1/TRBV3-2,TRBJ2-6,CASSQAADGRKPGANVLTF,TGTGCCAGCAGCCAAGCAGCGGACGGACGCAAACCTGGGGCCAACGTCCTGACTTTC
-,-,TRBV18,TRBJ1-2,CASSKQGSREGYTF,TGTGCCAGCTCAAAACAGGGTAGTCGGGAAGGCTACACCTTC
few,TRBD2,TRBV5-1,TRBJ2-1,CASSLNLAGMNEQFF,TGCGCCAGCAGCTTAAACCTAGCGGGGATGAATGAGCAGTTCTTC
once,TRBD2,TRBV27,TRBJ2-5,CASSLLAGGQETQYF,TGTGCCAGCAGTTTGCTAGCGGGGGGACAAGAGACCCAGTACTTC
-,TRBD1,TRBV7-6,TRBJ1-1,CASSTGQGRVNTEAFF,TGTGCCAGCAGCACGGGACAGGGTAGGGTGAACACTGAAGCTTTCTTT
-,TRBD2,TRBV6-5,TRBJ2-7,CASRGGRANYEQYF,TGTGCCAGCAGAGGCGGGAGGGCGAACTACGAGCAGTACTTC